Described below is a single TCR beta chain sequence and its context. CDR3 length: 14 amino acids. Trimming stripped 1 base from V and 5 bases from J, with 11 bases between. Germline CDR1 reads SEHNR; CDR2 reads FQNEAQ (reference sequence). This entry is derived from a study of technical replicates of blood from a handful of donors. Here immunoSEQ multiplex PCR was the method, and the copy in TCRdb shows in-frame clones only, minus some. The sample has some 68,000 clones, less than 97% seen once; the top ten hold roughly 0.24%. The receptor was derived from a human donor in good health. Sequenced material: T cells isolated from PBMCs. The rearrangement joins TRBV7-9 to TRBJ1-2, with D perhaps matching TRBD1 (6 bases). The DNA for the CDR3 is TGTGCCAGCAGCTTAGATGGACAGCTTTATGGCTACACCTTC. Translation gives CASSLDGQLYGYTF.